This T cell receptor (beta chain) was obtained from a study of human T cells and chemical hapten exposure. Overall study context: Diagnoses of alopecia areata, totalis or universalis occurred in mostly female patients.

TCRdb called the RACE reads again in MiXCR, with one record for every CDR3 protein. This table holds roughly 260,000 distinct CDR3 sequences, about 9.4% found once. Time point in this sample: pre-sensitization, week 0. Specified treatment: therapeutic diphenylcyclopropenone sensitization with weekly scalp DPC. Study outcomes and limitations: Clustering by CDR3 similarity yielded significantly more large clusters from expanded TCRs than controls.

V was clipped by 2 bases and J by 10 bases, with 13 bases between them. This CDR3 is built from 13 residues. CDR1 SGHRS and CDR2 YFSETQ come from the germline V gene. This clonotype was found many times. The antigen is undetermined. The chain has TRBV5-1 and TRBJ2-1; D possibly corresponds to TRBD2 (5 bases). The specimen comprised whole blood, sampled in connection with sensitization to the hapten diphenylcyclopropenone (DPC). This clonotype originated in a middle-aged woman with alopecia areata. Some clones in this sample may be carry-over from other donors' samples. The CDR3 bases are TGCGCCAGCAGCTTAAGTCTCCGGGAAGAGCAGTTCTTC. Its protein product is CASSLSLREEQFF.